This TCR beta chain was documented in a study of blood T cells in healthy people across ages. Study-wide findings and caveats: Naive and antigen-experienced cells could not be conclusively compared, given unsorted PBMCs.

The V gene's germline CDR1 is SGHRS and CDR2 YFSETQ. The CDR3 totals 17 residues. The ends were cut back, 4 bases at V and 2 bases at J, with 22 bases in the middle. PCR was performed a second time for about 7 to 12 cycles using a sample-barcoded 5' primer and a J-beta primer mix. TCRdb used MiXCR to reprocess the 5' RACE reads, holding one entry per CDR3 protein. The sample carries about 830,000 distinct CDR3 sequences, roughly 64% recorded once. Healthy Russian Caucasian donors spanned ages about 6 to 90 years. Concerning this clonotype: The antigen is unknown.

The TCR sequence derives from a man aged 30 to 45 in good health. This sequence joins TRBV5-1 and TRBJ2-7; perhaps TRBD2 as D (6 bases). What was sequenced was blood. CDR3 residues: CASSPGGSGPNPYEQYF. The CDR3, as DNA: TGCGCCAGCAGCCCCGGAGGGTCCGGGCCTAACCCCTACGAGCAGTACTTC.